This entry describes one T cell receptor beta chain. The data originate from a study of T cell responses to AZD1222 COVID-19 vaccine. The CDR3 is made up of 17 amino acids. CDR1 is SGHTA, CDR2 FQGNSA, per germline. V lost 1 base to trimming and J lost 3 bases, with 16 bases between them. Data came from immunoSEQ multiplex PCR; TCRdb stores just in-frame clones and leaves some out. The repertoire holds about 140,000 clones, about 92% seen once, with about 3% in the top ten. This receptor was obtained from an adult in good health. V is TRBV7-2 and J is TRBJ1-5; possible D gene TRBD1, 5 bases. This sample comprised peripheral blood, obtained on day 0 of AZD1222 vaccination. CDR3 DNA: TGTGCCAGCAGCTTAGGCTTGACAGTGGGCCTCAATCAGCCCCAGCATTTT. It is translated as CASSLGLTVGLNQPQHF.